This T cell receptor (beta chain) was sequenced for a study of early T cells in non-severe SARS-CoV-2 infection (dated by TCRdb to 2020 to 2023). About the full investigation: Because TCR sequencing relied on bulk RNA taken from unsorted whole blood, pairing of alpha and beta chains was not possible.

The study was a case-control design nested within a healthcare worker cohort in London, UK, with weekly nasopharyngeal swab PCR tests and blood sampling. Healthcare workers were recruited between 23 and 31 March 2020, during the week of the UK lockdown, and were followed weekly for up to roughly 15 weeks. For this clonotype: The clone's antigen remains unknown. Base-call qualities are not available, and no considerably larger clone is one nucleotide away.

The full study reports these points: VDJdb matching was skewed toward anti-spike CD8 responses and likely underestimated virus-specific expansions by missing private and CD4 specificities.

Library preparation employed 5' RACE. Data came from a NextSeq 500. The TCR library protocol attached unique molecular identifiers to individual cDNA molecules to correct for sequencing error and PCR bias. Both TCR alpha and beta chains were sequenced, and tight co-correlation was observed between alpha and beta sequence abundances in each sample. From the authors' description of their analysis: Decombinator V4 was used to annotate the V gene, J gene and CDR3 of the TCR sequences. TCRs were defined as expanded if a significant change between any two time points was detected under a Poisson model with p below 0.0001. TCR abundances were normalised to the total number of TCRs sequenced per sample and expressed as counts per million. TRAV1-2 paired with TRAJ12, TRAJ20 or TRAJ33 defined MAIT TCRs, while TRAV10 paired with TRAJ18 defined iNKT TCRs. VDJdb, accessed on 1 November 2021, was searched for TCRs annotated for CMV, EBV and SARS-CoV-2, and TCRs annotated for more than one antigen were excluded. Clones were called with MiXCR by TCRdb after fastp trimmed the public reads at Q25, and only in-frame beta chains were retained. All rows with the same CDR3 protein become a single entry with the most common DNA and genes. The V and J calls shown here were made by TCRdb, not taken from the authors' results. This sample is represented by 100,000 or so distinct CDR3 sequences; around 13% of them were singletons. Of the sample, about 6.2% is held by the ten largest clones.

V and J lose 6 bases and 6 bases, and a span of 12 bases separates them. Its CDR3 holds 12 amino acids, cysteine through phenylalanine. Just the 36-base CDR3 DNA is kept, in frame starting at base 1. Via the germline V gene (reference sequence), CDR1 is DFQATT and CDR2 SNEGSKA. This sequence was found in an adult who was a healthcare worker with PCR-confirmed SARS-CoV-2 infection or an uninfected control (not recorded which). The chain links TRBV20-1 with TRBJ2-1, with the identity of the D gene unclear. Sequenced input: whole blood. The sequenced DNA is TGCAGTGCCTCAGGAACAGCCAATGAGCAGTTCTTC. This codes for CSASGTANEQFF.